A single sample gave rise to the 16 T cell receptor beta chains below, sequenced in a study of shared clonotypes between healthy human individuals. The assay was immunoSEQ multiplex PCR, and TCRdb's table has in-frame clones only and misses some. Of 2 million to 2.5 million clones in the sample, more than 85% were seen once. The naive CD8 population came from CD45RO-negative cells selected for CCR7, without terminally differentiated effector memory CD45RA+ cells. The sample consisted of naive CD8+ T cells from PBMCs. Receptors originate from a man between 18 and 29 years old in good health. Some clones in this sample may be carry-over from other donors' samples.

The V call is TRBV10-3, the J call TRBJ2-7; 8 nucleotides line up with TRBD2. V was pared by 2 bases and J by 3 bases, with 3 bases of the junction left unmatched. The CDR3 contains 14 residues. CDR1 ENHRY and CDR2 SYGVKD come from the germline V gene. The CDR3 region has the DNA TGTGCCATCAGTGAGACAGCGGGAGTCTACGAGCAGTACTTC. Encoded protein: CAISETAGVYEQYF.

The chain is built from TRBV19 and TRBJ1-5; D perhaps matches TRBD1 (6 bases). This CDR3 is built from 16 residues. Germline V gene sequence: CDR1 LNHDA, CDR2 SQIVND (reference sequence). With 3 bases removed from V and 0 bases from J, the gap between germline ends came to 12 bases. In DNA form, the CDR3 reads TGTGCCAGTAGTATTCGGACAGAGCTTAGCAATCAGCCCCAGCATTTT. It specifies CASSIRTELSNQPQHF.

The chain is built from TRBV5-6 and TRBJ1-2; D is uncertain. V was clipped by 4 bases and J by 6 bases, with 16 bases between them. This CDR3 has 14 amino acids. Germline V gene data show CDR1 as SGHDT and CDR2 as YYEEEE. CDR3 bases: TGTGCCAGCAGCCCCGTGGGCAGAGATGATGGCTACACCTTC. The encoded protein is CASSPVGRDDGYTF.

This clone appeared a single time. The chain uses TRBV7-3 and TRBJ2-1, with a weak D call TRBD1 (6 bases). The CDR3 extends over 15 amino acids. V was pared by 6 bases and J by 0 bases, with 12 bases between. Germline values: CDR1 SGHTA, CDR2 FQGTGA. The CDR3 protein is CASSVQGSSYNEQFF. CDR3 sequence (DNA): TGTGCCAGCAGTGTCCAGGGGTCCTCCTACAATGAGCAGTTCTTC.

V usage is TRBV5-1 and J usage is TRBJ1-2; 10 bases map to TRBD1. Per germline, CDR1 SGHRS and CDR2 YFSETQ. J was trimmed by 4 bases and V by 4 bases; bases with no gene match: 4. The CDR3 runs 14 residues. The CDR3 region has the DNA TGCGCCAGCAGCATCGGGACAGGGGTCTATGGCTACACCTTC. Its translation is CASSIGTGVYGYTF.

This sequence joins TRBV4-2 and TRBJ2-7; TRBD1 matches at 7 bases. CDR1 is LGHNA and CDR2 is YNFKEQ in the germline V gene. V gave up 2 bases and J gave up 2 bases; unmatched junction bases: 6. This CDR3 comprises 15 residues. The CDR3 loop is CASSQFRTGAYEQYF. The DNA of the CDR3 is TGTGCCAGCAGCCAATTTCGGACAGGAGCCTACGAGCAGTACTTC.

Of note for this clone: The sample has other DNA sequences that encode this CDR3 too. V is TRBV9 and J is TRBJ2-3; 7 bases fit TRBD1. CDR3 length equals 14 residues. Per germline, CDR1 SGDLS and CDR2 YYNGEE. Trimming at V came to 1 base and at J to 4 bases, leaving 3 bases not matched to a gene. CDR3 coding DNA: TGTGCCAGCAGCGTAAGGGGGCTGGCAGATACGCAGTATTTT. The encoded protein is CASSVRGLADTQYF.

The V call is TRBV2, the J call TRBJ2-7; TRBD1 is a possible D gene (6 bases). The V end was cut by 5 bases, the J end by 0 bases, with 11 bases between. The CDR3 consists of 14 residues. CDR1 and CDR2 from the germline V gene are SNHLY and FYNNEI. The CDR3 region has the DNA TGTGCCAGCAGTCCGGACAGCAACTCCTACGAGCAGTACTTC. Amino acid sequence: CASSPDSNSYEQYF.

This clone has just one count. The rearrangement links TRBV19 to TRBJ1-5; D ambiguous. This CDR3 is 15 amino acids long. Per the germline V gene, CDR1 is LNHDA and CDR2 is SQIVND (reference sequence). V lost 5 bases to trimming and J lost 0 bases, with 11 bases between them. The CDR3 loop reads CASSPSTNSNQPQHF. The CDR3 nucleotides read TGTGCCAGTAGTCCAAGTACCAATAGCAATCAGCCCCAGCATTTT.

The chain carries TRBV10-2 and TRBJ2-1, with 11 bases that match TRBD2. This CDR3 contains 15 residues. Germline trimming cut 4 bases from V and 7 bases from J; bases unmatched to any gene: 6. Germline CDR1 is WSHSY and CDR2 is SAAADI. The CDR3 spells CASSVPSGRRNEQFF. The CDR3 bases are TGCGCCAGCAGTGTCCCTAGCGGGAGGCGTAATGAGCAGTTCTTC.

This clone was observed a few times. The same CDR3 is also encoded by other DNA sequences in this sample. V gene TRBV6-6 combines with J gene TRBJ2-7, with 10 bases that match TRBD2. CDR3 length equals 15 residues. V gave up 0 bases and J gave up 3 bases; unmatched junction bases: 2. The germline V gene encodes CDR1 MNHNY and CDR2 SVGAGI (reference sequence). DNA for the CDR3: TGTGCCAGCAGTTACTCGCCTAGCGGGAGCTACGAGCAGTACTTC. As protein: CASSYSPSGSYEQYF.

This chain uses TRBV5-4 with TRBJ2-7, with a possible D match to TRBD2 (7 bases). Trimming took off 4 bases at V and 4 bases at J, with 18 bases between the two ends. This CDR3 contains 15 residues. Looked up from germline, CDR1 is SGHNT and CDR2 is YYREEE (reference sequence). DNA for the CDR3: TGTGCCAGCAGCCCAGGGAGGGGCAGGGGATACGAGCAGTACTTC. It specifies CASSPGRGRGYEQYF.

This chain connects TRBV7-8 to TRBJ1-5; D gene uncertain. The CDR3 loop spans 15 amino acids. Trimming pared 4 bases from V and 0 bases from J, leaving 10 bases between. From germline, CDR1 is SGHVS and CDR2 FQNEAQ. The CDR3 spells CASSSMVHSNQPQHF. The DNA of the CDR3 is TGTGCCAGCAGCTCCATGGTGCATAGCAATCAGCCCCAGCATTTT. Together with reference TRBV7-8 and TRBJ1-5, the CDR3 gives the full variable domain: GAGVSQSPRYKVAKRGQDVALRCDPISGHVSLFWYQQALGQGPEFLTYFQNEAQLDKSGLPSDRFFAERPEGSVSTLKIQRTQQEDSAVYLCASSSMVHSNQPQHFGDGTRLSIL.

This clone was seen more than once but under ten times. Different DNA sequences within this sample yield the same CDR3. J is TRBJ2-7 and V is TRBV27, with 7 bases fitting TRBD1. CDR3 length: 14 amino acids. Germline loops: CDR1 MNHEY, CDR2 SMNVEV (reference sequence). V shed 4 bases and J 2 bases; nucleotides not matched to a gene: 5. The CDR3 DNA reads as TGTGCCAGCAGTTCCCGGGACAGCCCCTACGAGCAGTACTTC. Its translation: CASSSRDSPYEQYF.

The J gene is TRBJ2-5, the V gene TRBV27, with D perhaps being TRBD1 or TRBD2 (5 bases each). Trimming took off 5 bases at V and 5 bases at J, with 21 bases between the two ends. Germline CDR1 and CDR2: MNHEY and SMNVEV (reference sequence). The CDR3 has 16 amino acids. The DNA for the CDR3 is TGTGCCAGCAGTCCTCCCCCGGGACCGCCGTGGGAGACCCAGTACTTC. Its translation: CASSPPPGPPWETQYF.

The chain joins TRBV28 to TRBJ2-5, with D uncertain. Looked up from germline, CDR1 is MDHEN and CDR2 is SYDVKM. The germline V and J ends were trimmed by 3 bases and 2 bases, with 10 bases remaining between them. The CDR3 loop spans 14 amino acids. CDR3 in DNA: TGTGCCAGCAGTTTCTCACAGATTCAAGAGACCCAGTACTTC. Protein: CASSFSQIQETQYF.